The source of this T cell receptor beta chain is a study of Ad26.COV2.S vaccination and SARS-CoV-2 variants. As for the study in general: In the COV1001 trial, the donor was in the Ad26.COV2.S arm. Donor got 5x10^10 or 1x10^11 viral particles of Ad26.COV2.S. Study results and limitations: Greater spike-specific TCR breadth was seen in vaccine recipients than in placebo recipients.

As for this clone: Its antigen is unknown.

Germline V gives CDR1 SGHRS, CDR2 YFSETQ. This CDR3 has 15 amino acids. The ends were cut back, 2 bases at V and 7 bases at J, with 13 bases in the middle. Produced via immunoSEQ multiplex PCR; TCRdb's table is partial and in-frame only. Here the sample spans over 250,000 clones, approximately 87% being singletons. Regarding treatment: 15 to 20 received Ad26.COV2.S at low or high dose, single or two shots; a few received placebo; per-sample allocation not given. Repertoires come from day 63 after the first vaccine or placebo injection. An Ad26 vector expressing Wuhan-strain SARS-CoV-2 spike served as the vaccine.

The chain is built from TRBV5-1 and TRBJ1-6; perhaps TRBD1 as D (6 bases). Here the sequenced sample was peripheral blood, taken in a trial of Ad26.COV2.S vaccine versus placebo. The sequence was obtained from a person between 18 and 65 years old who received the Ad26.COV2.S COVID-19 vaccine or a placebo. In DNA form, the CDR3 reads TGCGCCAGCAGCTTACAGGGAGCAAGGAATTCACCCCTCCACTTT. As protein: CASSLQGARNSPLHF.